The 27 T cell receptor beta chains below all came from one sample that was sequenced in a study of T cells after yellow fever vaccination. One entry per CDR3 protein results from TCRdb running MiXCR on the 5' RACE reads. The top ten hold roughly 3.2% of the sample, which has under 250,000 distinct CDR3 sequences, approximately 3% seen once. The sequencing here drew on CD4+ T cells sorted from PBMCs, taken 10 days after the yellow fever booster vaccination. The receptors derive from a man between 18 and 35 years old who received the YFV17D yellow fever vaccine.

The chain carries TRBV11-3 and TRBJ2-1, with D perhaps matching TRBD1 (6 bases). This CDR3 contains 12 residues. Trimming left V 3 bases short and J 9 bases short, with 9 bases between. The germline V gene has CDR1 SGHNT and CDR2 YENEEA. In nucleotides, the CDR3 is TGTGCCAGCAGCTTCCCCAGGGGTGAGCAGTTCTTC. Its translation: CASSFPRGEQFF.

This clonotype was seen at least ten times. The rearrangement links TRBV10-3 to TRBJ2-3; a possible D gene is TRBD2 (5 bases). CDR3 length: 15 residues. The V gene lost 3 bases and the J gene lost 4 bases, with 14 bases spanning the gap. The germline V gene has CDR1 ENHRY and CDR2 SYGVKD. CDR3 sequence reads: CAISDRAKRADTQYF. In DNA form, the CDR3 reads TGTGCCATCAGTGATCGAGCGAAGAGGGCAGATACGCAGTATTTT.

This clonotype occurred a few times. J is TRBJ2-5 and V is TRBV6-2 or TRBV6-3, with D perhaps matching TRBD1 (6 bases). Germline V gene sequence: CDR1 MNHEY, CDR2 SVGEGT. CDR3 size: 12 residues. V gave up 8 bases and J gave up 3 bases, with 10 bases separating them. DNA of the CDR3: TGTGCCAGCTGGGGGCCAGAAGAGACCCAGTACTTC. The encoded protein is CASWGPEETQYF.

The chain joins TRBV6-2 or TRBV6-3 to TRBJ2-4; 9 positions match TRBD1. Trimming removed 5 bases from V and 2 bases from J; junction bases left unmatched: 7. CDR1 is MNHEY and CDR2 is SVGEGT in the germline V gene. This CDR3 is 16 amino acids long. CDR3 in DNA: TGTGCCAGCAGTCCCGGGACAGGGATATCCAAAAACATTCAGTACTTC. This gives the protein CASSPGTGISKNIQYF.

This clonotype was observed a few times. The chain carries TRBV12-3 or TRBV12-4 and TRBJ1-2; weak D call: TRBD1 (6 bases). With 5 bases removed from V and 6 bases from J, the gap between germline ends came to 22 bases. CDR3 size: 16 residues. The CDR3 DNA reads TGTGCCAGCAGTAACCGGCGGACAGACCGGGGGGATGGCTACACCTTC. This gives the protein CASSNRRTDRGDGYTF.

This clonotype was seen a handful of times. This rearrangement joins TRBV7-2 to TRBJ2-1; unclear D gene. The germline V gene has CDR1 SGHTA and CDR2 FQGNSA. V lost 3 bases, J lost 0 bases, and 15 bases lay in between. The CDR3 runs 17 residues. The CDR3 here is CASSFGSLLSSYNEQFF. The CDR3 DNA follows: TGTGCCAGCAGCTTCGGATCGCTGCTAAGCTCCTACAATGAGCAGTTCTTC.

This clonotype was counted at least ten times. This chain connects TRBV2 to TRBJ2-7, with TRBD2 as a possible D gene (5 bases). V lost 11 bases to trimming and J lost 3 bases, with 23 bases between them. The CDR3 has 15 amino acids. Germline-derived CDR1 and CDR2 are SNHLY and FYNNEI. The CDR3 DNA sequence: TGTGCCTCCCGGAGACGTGTGGCGGGCGGCTACGAGCAGTACTTC. Its protein product is CASRRRVAGGYEQYF.

This clonotype came up many times. This chain links TRBV20-1 with TRBJ1-2; TRBD1 is a possible D gene (6 bases). Germline lookup yields CDR1 DFQATT and CDR2 SNEGSKA (reference sequence). This CDR3 contains 15 residues. The V and J ends lost 0 bases and 4 bases respectively, with 15 bases between them. The CDR3 spells CSARDRAGEGYGYTF. CDR3 sequence (DNA): TGCAGTGCTAGAGATCGGGCAGGGGAAGGCTATGGCTACACCTTC.

This clonotype was observed many times. The rearrangement joins TRBV5-1 to TRBJ2-2; D is undetermined. The CDR3 totals 15 residues. Germline loops: CDR1 SGHRS, CDR2 YFSETQ. V lost 0 bases and J lost 0, with 6 bases in between. In DNA, the CDR3 is TGCGCCAGCAGCTTGGACCTCCCGAACACCGGGGAGCTGTTTTTT. Protein product: CASSLDLPNTGELFF.

This clonotype has a count of ten or more. The chain links TRBV6-5 to TRBJ2-7; tentative D call: TRBD1 (6 bases). CDR1 and CDR2 (germline): MNHEY, SVGAGI. The CDR3 loop spans 15 amino acids. Trimming cost V 2 bases and J 3 bases, with 14 bases left between them. The CDR3 loop reads CASSYSATGSYEQYF. In DNA, the CDR3 is TGTGCCAGCAGTTACAGTGCTACAGGGAGCTACGAGCAGTACTTC.

The rearrangement joins TRBV12-3 or TRBV12-4 to TRBJ1-2; 8 bases align to TRBD1. J lost 11 bases, V lost 4 bases, and 9 bases had no gene match. CDR3 length: 13 amino acids. As DNA, the CDR3 is TGTGCCAGCAGTTCCTCGGACAGGGTCCCTTACACCTTC. Translation gives CASSSSDRVPYTF.

Many counts were recorded for this clonotype. This rearrangement joins TRBV29-1 to TRBJ2-5, with 8 bases that match TRBD2. The germline V gene has CDR1 SQVTM and CDR2 ANQGSEA. V was pared by 7 bases and J by 8 bases, with 9 bases of the junction left unmatched. CDR3 length equals 12 residues. As DNA, the CDR3 is TGCAGCGCCCGGGGGGGGAGATTTACCCAGTACTTC. This codes for CSARGGRFTQYF. The full variable domain, with the rest looked up from reference TRBV29-1 and TRBJ2-5, is SAVISQKPSRDICQRGTSLTIQCQVDSQVTMMFWYRQQPGQSLTLIATANQGSEATYESGFVIDKFPISRPNLTFSTLTVSNMSPEDSSIYLCSARGGRFTQYFGPGTRLLVL.

This clonotype appeared a few times. The genes are TRBV10-3 and TRBJ2-3; TRBD1 is a possible D gene (5 bases). This CDR3 contains 13 residues. V was shortened by 6 bases and J by 1 base, with 8 bases between the two germline ends. CDR1 ENHRY and CDR2 SYGVKD come from the germline V gene. CDR3 residues: CAISLGGTDTQYF. The DNA of the CDR3 is TGTGCCATCAGCCTAGGGGGCACAGATACGCAGTATTTT.

This clonotype was picked up a small number of times. The gene calls are TRBV6-2 or TRBV6-3 and TRBJ1-1; D might be TRBD1 (5 bases). The V end lost 5 bases, the J end lost 0 bases, and 19 bases lay between the germline ends. From germline, CDR1 is MNHEY and CDR2 SVGEGT. The CDR3 runs to 17 residues. The CDR3 nucleotides are TGTGCCAGCAGTACCCCCGCGGGGGGAAACATGAACACTGAAGCTTTCTTT. It encodes CASSTPAGGNMNTEAFF.

This clonotype was seen a handful of times. This chain links TRBV5-5 with TRBJ2-7, with D perhaps matching TRBD2 (6 bases). V was pared by 4 bases and J by 3 bases, with 17 bases between. Germline V gene lookup returns CDR1 SGHKS and CDR2 YYEKEE (reference sequence). This CDR3 has 15 amino acids. CDR3 protein: CASSLARGGLYEQYF. In DNA form, the CDR3 reads TGTGCCAGCAGCCTAGCGCGGGGCGGCCTCTACGAGCAGTACTTC.

The sample holds many counts of this clonotype. This chain connects TRBV5-4 to TRBJ1-1, with unresolved D. The CDR3 contains 12 residues. Germline CDR1 reads SGHNT; CDR2 reads YYREEE (reference sequence). The V gene lost 2 bases and the J gene lost 5 bases, with 7 bases spanning the gap. In DNA, the CDR3 is TGTGCCAGCAGCTTTGATAGTACTGAAGCTTTCTTT. Encoded protein: CASSFDSTEAFF.

The rearrangement joins TRBV18 to TRBJ2-7, with TRBD2 as a possible D gene (6 bases). The CDR3 length is 16 residues. V lost 3 bases and J 0 bases, leaving 15 bases between the germline ends. Germline-derived CDR1 and CDR2 are KGHSH and LQKENI. The CDR3, as DNA: TGTGCCAGCTCACCTTTGGAGCGGGCGAGCTCCTACGAGCAGTACTTC. This translates into CASSPLERASSYEQYF.

This clonotype was seen many times. The chain carries TRBV9 and TRBJ1-2; D is perhaps TRBD1 (5 bases). From germline, CDR1 is SGDLS and CDR2 YYNGEE. Trimming stripped 3 bases from V and 8 bases from J, with 17 bases between. This CDR3 spans 14 amino acids. The CDR3 nucleotides read TGTGCCAGCAGCGCCCAGGACATAGGAGTCGGCTACACCTTC. Its translation is CASSAQDIGVGYTF.

In this sample, this clonotype turned up many times. CDR3 residues: CASSPMESYGYTF. The CDR3 DNA is TGTGCCAGCTCACCAATGGAGAGCTATGGCTACACCTTC. This chain links TRBV18 with TRBJ1-2; D remains unclear. V gave up 2 bases and J gave up 4 bases, with 8 bases separating them. Per the germline V gene, CDR1 is KGHSH and CDR2 is LQKENI. CDR3 length equals 13 residues. The whole variable domain, filled in from reference TRBV18 and TRBJ1-2, reads NAGVMQNPRHLVRRRGQEARLRCSPMKGHSHVYWYRQLPEEGLKFMVYLQKENIIDESGMPKERFSAEFPKEGPSILRIQQVVRGDSAAYFCASSPMESYGYTFGSGTRLTVV.

As DNA, the CDR3 is TGTGCCAGCAGCTTAGCCTCAGGGGTTACCTACGAGCAGTACGTC. Residues: CASSLASGVTYEQYV. The rearrangement uses TRBV7-2 and TRBJ2-7, with a weak D call TRBD1 (6 bases). The CDR3 covers 15 residues. V was pared by 0 bases and J by 2 bases, with 11 bases between. CDR1 SGHTA and CDR2 FQGNSA come from the germline V gene.

The sample holds many counts of this clonotype. This chain connects TRBV7-9 to TRBJ1-4, with D hard to call. Germline values: CDR1 SEHNR, CDR2 FQNEAQ (reference sequence). Trimming removed 5 bases at V and 7 bases at J, with 2 bases between. The CDR3 runs 10 residues. DNA of the CDR3: TGTGCCAGCAGCGGTGAAAAACTGTTTTTT. This gives the protein CASSGEKLFF.

This clonotype has a count of ten or more. The V gene is TRBV5-1, the J gene TRBJ2-1, with D possibly TRBD2 on 5 matching bases. CDR1 and CDR2 from the germline V gene are SGHRS and YFSETQ. V was trimmed by 2 bases and J by 2 bases, leaving 8 bases between them. The CDR3 loop spans 14 amino acids. The CDR3 nucleotides are TGCGCCAGCAGCTTAGCGGATGCCTACAATGAGCAGTTCTTC. It codes for CASSLADAYNEQFF.

This clonotype showed up just a few times. The chain has TRBV6-2 or TRBV6-3 and TRBJ2-1, with a weak D call TRBD2 (6 bases). V was shortened by 4 bases and J by 7 bases, with 14 bases between the two germline ends. CDR1 is MNHEY and CDR2 is SVGEGT in the germline V gene. The CDR3 runs 14 residues. Here the CDR3 reads CASSLRGVQNEQFF. Here the CDR3 DNA reads TGTGCCAGCAGTTTGCGGGGAGTTCAGAATGAGCAGTTCTTC.

The sample holds many counts of this clonotype. The chain's CDR3 is CASSTRDARNGYTF. In DNA form, the CDR3 reads TGTGCCAGCAGTACCCGGGACGCGCGTAATGGCTACACCTTC. The V call is TRBV12-3 or TRBV12-4, the J call TRBJ1-2, with TRBD1 as a possible D gene (5 bases). The CDR3 has 14 amino acids. The ends were cut back, 5 bases at V and 6 bases at J, with 16 bases in the middle.

This clonotype was observed a few times. The rearrangement joins TRBV7-3 to TRBJ2-2; D remains unclear. V was trimmed by 5 bases and J by 6 bases, leaving 10 bases between them. Germline CDR1 and CDR2: SGHTA and FQGTGA. The CDR3 runs to 13 residues. The CDR3 DNA is TGTGCCAGCAGCCCAAGTTTTTCCGGGGAGCTGTTTTTT. This translates into CASSPSFSGELFF.

This clonotype has only a few counts. This chain connects TRBV5-4 to TRBJ1-2; D gene unclear. The germline CDR1 and CDR2 sequences are SGHNT and YYREEE (reference sequence). Deletions cut 5 bases from V and 5 bases from J, with 19 bases between. The CDR3 covers 15 residues. The chain's CDR3 is CASRGGGRGAYGYTF. The DNA of the CDR3 is TGTGCCAGCAGGGGCGGAGGACGAGGCGCATATGGCTACACCTTC.

This clonotype appeared many times. The CDR3 sequence is CASSLTWGFYKSSTDTQYF. DNA for the CDR3: TGCGCCAGCAGCCTTACCTGGGGATTCTATAAATCTAGCACAGATACGCAGTATTTT. The rearrangement uses TRBV4-1 and TRBJ2-3; D is unclear. The CDR3 is made up of 19 amino acids. Trimming shortened V by 4 bases and J by 0 bases, and 23 bases separated the two germline ends. Germline V lookup: CDR1 MGHRA, CDR2 YSYEKL.